Each of the 2 T cell receptor beta chains below was sequenced from the same sample in a study of Ad26.COV2.S vaccination and SARS-CoV-2 variants. Profiled with immunoSEQ multiplex PCR; TCRdb holds only in-frame clones, not every one. Of 350,000 to 500,000 clones in the sample, roughly nine tenths were seen once. The treatment was: around 19 received Ad26.COV2.S at low or high dose, single or two shots; about 5 received placebo; per-sample allocation not given. It was on day 63 after the first vaccine or placebo injection that samples were taken. The starting material was peripheral blood, obtained in a trial of Ad26.COV2.S vaccine versus placebo. The source of these receptors is a person aged 18-60 years who received the Ad26.COV2.S COVID-19 vaccine or a placebo.

The chain uses TRBV27 and TRBJ2-3; D is undetermined. Per the germline V gene, CDR1 is MNHEY and CDR2 is SMNVEV (reference sequence). V was trimmed by 3 bases and J by 0 bases, leaving 4 bases between them. This CDR3 has 13 residues. The CDR3 nucleotides are TGTGCCAGCAGTTTCGGCAGCACAGATACGCAGTATTTT. Amino acid sequence: CASSFGSTDTQYF.

V usage is TRBV11-2 and J usage is TRBJ2-1, with D maybe TRBD2 (6 bases). The length of the CDR3 is 14 residues. From germline, CDR1 is SGHAT and CDR2 FQNNGV. Trimming took 6 bases from V and 4 from J, leaving 13 bases between them. The CDR3 DNA is TGTGCCAGCAGTTCAACGGGGGTTTACAATGAGCAGTTCTTC. This translates into CASSSTGVYNEQFF.